This paragraph reports one TCR beta chain. The sample has other DNA sequences that encode this CDR3 too. Per the authors' pipeline: Amplification of reference gene primers was used by the study to estimate nucleated cell counts. Some clones are missing from TCRdb's copy, which holds only in-frame ones; the method was immunoSEQ multiplex PCR. Clone size and V and J calls were adopted from that table, with D and trimming inferred from the DNA. Of about 330,000 clones listed, 87% are singletons. These data belong to a study of blood T cell repertoires in COVID-19. Germline assignment: CDR1 MNHEY and CDR2 SVGAGI. The V end lost 0 bases, the J end lost 3 bases, and 9 bases lay between the germline ends. CDR3 length equals 16 residues.

Material for sequencing was peripheral blood. The TCR comes from a man aged 30 to 45 with COVID-19, enrolled during active disease. The chain is built from TRBV6-5 and TRBJ1-6; a weak D match, TRBD1 (6 bases). The CDR3 sequence is CASSYSQTGYNSPLHF. CDR3 nucleotides: TGTGCCAGCAGTTACTCTCAGACAGGCTATAATTCACCCCTCCACTTT.